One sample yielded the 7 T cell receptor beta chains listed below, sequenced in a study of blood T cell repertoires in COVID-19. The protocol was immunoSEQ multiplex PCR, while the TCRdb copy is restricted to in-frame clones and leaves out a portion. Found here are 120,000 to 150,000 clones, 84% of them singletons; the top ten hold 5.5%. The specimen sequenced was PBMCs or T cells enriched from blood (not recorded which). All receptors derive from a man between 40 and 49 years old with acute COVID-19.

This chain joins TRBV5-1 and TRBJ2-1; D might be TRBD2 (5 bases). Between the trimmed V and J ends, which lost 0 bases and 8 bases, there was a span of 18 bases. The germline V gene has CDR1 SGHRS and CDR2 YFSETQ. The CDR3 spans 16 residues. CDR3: CASSLEYRTGTDEQFF. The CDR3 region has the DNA TGCGCCAGCAGCTTGGAGTATCGGACTGGTACCGATGAGCAGTTCTTC.

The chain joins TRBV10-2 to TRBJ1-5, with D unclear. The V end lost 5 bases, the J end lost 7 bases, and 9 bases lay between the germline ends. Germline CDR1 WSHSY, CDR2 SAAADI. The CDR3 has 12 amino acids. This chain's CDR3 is CASSPPGQPQHF. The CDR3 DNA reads TGCGCCAGCAGTCCCCCGGGGCAGCCCCAGCATTTT.

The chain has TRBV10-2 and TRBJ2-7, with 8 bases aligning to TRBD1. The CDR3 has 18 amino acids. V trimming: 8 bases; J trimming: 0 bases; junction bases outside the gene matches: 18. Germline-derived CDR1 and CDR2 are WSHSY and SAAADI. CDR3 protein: CASAVGGQDWPSSYEQYF. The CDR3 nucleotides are TGCGCCAGCGCCGTGGGGGGACAGGACTGGCCGAGCTCCTACGAGCAGTACTTC.

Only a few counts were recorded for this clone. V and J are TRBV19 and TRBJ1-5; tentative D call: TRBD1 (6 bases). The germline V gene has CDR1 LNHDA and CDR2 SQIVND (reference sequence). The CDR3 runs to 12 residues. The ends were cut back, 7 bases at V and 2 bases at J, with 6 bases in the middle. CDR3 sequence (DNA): TGTGCCAGTACAGGGGGCAATCAGCCCCAGCATTTT. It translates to CASTGGNQPQHF.

This CDR3 reads CASSLSRLENIQYF. CDR3 nucleotide sequence: TGTGCCAGCAGTTTATCCCGGTTGGAAAACATTCAGTACTTC. V usage is TRBV6-5 and J usage is TRBJ2-4; no firm D call. The CDR3 covers 14 residues. The germline CDR1 and CDR2 sequences are MNHEY and SVGAGI. V lost 4 bases to trimming and J lost 5 bases, with 12 bases between them.

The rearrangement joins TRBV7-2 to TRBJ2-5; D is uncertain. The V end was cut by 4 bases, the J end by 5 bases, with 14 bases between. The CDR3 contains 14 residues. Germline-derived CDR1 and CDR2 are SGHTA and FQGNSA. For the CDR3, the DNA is TGTGCCAGCAGCTCCCGCCCTAGGATTGAGACCCAGTACTTC. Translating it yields CASSSRPRIETQYF.

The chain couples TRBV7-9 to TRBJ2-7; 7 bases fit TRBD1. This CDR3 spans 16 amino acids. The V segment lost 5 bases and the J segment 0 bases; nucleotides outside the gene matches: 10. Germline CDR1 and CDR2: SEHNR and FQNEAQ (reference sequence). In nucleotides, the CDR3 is TGTGCCAGCAGCCAATACCTCGGGACAGACTCCTACGAGCAGTACTTC. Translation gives CASSQYLGTDSYEQYF.